This entry describes one T cell receptor (beta chain). Its antigen has not been determined. Base qualities are not provided; no much larger clone lies one nucleotide away. In the paper's terms, the treatment or condition label means: suppressive antiretroviral therapy. Lysates of CMV-infected fibroblasts were used at approximately 10 ug/mL for cell stimulation. Memory populations depleted of antigen-responding cells were obtained by sorting nonresponding CD40L-negative CD69-negative CD45RO-high memory CD4+ T cells. Participants were HIV-1-infected adults who started suppressive ART during chronic infection. For at least 4 years, the participants' plasma HIV-1 RNA had been undetectable, below 50 copies/mL. To be included, a participant needed positive CMV serology and a CD4+ T cell count above 400 cells/uL. Before stimulation, PBMCs were isolated using density centrifugation and then depleted of CD8+ T cells. For roughly 20 hours, CD8-depleted PBMCs were stimulated with anti-CD28/CD49d costimulation, a CD40-blocking antibody, and enfuvirtide, which was added to prevent new infections. Sorting was done on either a Beckman Coulter MoFlo Legacy or an XDP sorter, and propidium iodide was used to exclude dead cells. Genomic DNA was extracted with the QIAamp DNA Mini Kit for samples above one million cells, otherwise with the Quick-DNA Microprep Kit.

The CDR3, cysteine through phenylalanine, is 15 amino acids long. Only CDR3 DNA remains: 45 bases, in frame from the first base. Trimming leaves V shorter by 1 base and J shorter by 3 bases, with the junction holding 6 bases beyond the gene matches. Based on the germline V gene (reference sequence), the CDR1 and CDR2 sequences are LGHDT and YNNKEL. The entry originates in a study of persistence of HIV-infected CD4 T cells (dated by TCRdb to the early 2020s). Turning to the overall study: The study isolated CMV- and HIV-1 Gag-responding CD4+ T cells from ART-treated individuals to examine antigen-driven clonal expansion of HIV-1-infected cells. Suppressive ART had been received by participants for a median of about eight years. Peripheral blood samples of up to about 180 mL were collected at multiple time points, except for a couple of participants, who underwent leukapheresis at a single time point. TCRbeta sequencing assessed the clonality of all cells in each sorted population, while proviral sequencing assessed the clonality of infected cells. For the TCR cluster analysis across participants, roughly eight participants were included for CMV and over 5 participants for Gag.

The paper's findings and limits, for the study overall: Only a small number of individuals took part in the study, and the range of antigens tested was limited. Bulk TCR analyses could not be limited to the rare CMV-responding cells that actually contained HIV-1 proviruses. TCR oligoclonality correlated with proviral oligoclonality within the same sorted populations. TCRbeta richness in CMV- and Gag-responding cells was significantly lower than in anti-CD3/anti-CD28-responding cells; CMV-responding cells had higher oligoclonality than CD3/CD28-stimulated and Gag-responding cells. Antigen-responding cells were enriched for expanded CDR3beta sequences that were degenerate, which suggests that CD4+ responses to CMV and Gag underwent convergent selection.

TCRbeta repertoires were sequenced from genomic DNA with the immunoSEQ hsTCRB assay version 4 in survey mode. For TCRbeta sequencing, genomic DNA was diluted to around 9.9 ng/uL, with up to 1 ug used per sample. In the source study's methods: TCRbeta data were analyzed in ImmunoSeq Analyzer 3.0, with diversity computed on productive nucleotide rearrangements. The improved Chao index was used to estimate lower-bound TCR diversity, and the Gini coefficient was used to estimate clonality using the Immunarch R package. Different nucleotide rearrangements encoding the same CDR3beta amino acid sequence were counted as distinct clonotypes. Differential abundance analysis found TCRbeta sequences that were significantly enriched in antigen-responding cells compared with anti-CD3/anti-CD28-activated cells. Using predicted peptide-MHC specificity as the basis, GLIPH2 grouped TCRs into clusters, both for each participant individually and for the merged data sets that combined participants. TCRdb carries this immuneACCESS record with in-frame sequences only. Its versions omit some clonotypes, under half of them owing to an unresolved V gene in the studies checked, with the rest unexplained. The V and J calls and clone size come from that table; D and trimming were worked out from the DNA. The sample table contains approximately 35,000 clones; only one count was recorded for 82% of them. Roughly 0.86% of the sample goes to the ten largest clones.

This sequence was found in an adult man with HIV who was CMV-seropositive. The sequence joins TRBV3-1 (or the pseudogene TRBV3-2) to TRBJ2-7, with 7 bases aligning to TRBD1. The specimen was CD4+ T cells sorted from PBMCs after approximately 19-hour stimulation, collected from a patient who received antiretroviral therapy. The sample's cell subset or site label is to be understood as: CD40L-CD69- CD45RO-high memory CD4 T cells not responding to CMV lysate. The DNA sequence is TGTGCCAGCAGCCAAGGTGCACAGGGGATCTACGAGCAGTACTTC. This yields the protein CASSQGAQGIYEQYF.